This T cell receptor (beta chain) is from a study of pediatric ulcerative colitis. V lost 6 bases, J lost 8 bases, and 16 bases lay in between. The CDR3 spans 13 residues. Germline CDR1 reads LNHNV; CDR2 reads YYDKDF (reference sequence). About this clone itself: What it recognizes is unknown.

Whole-study findings and limits: Repertoires came from total lymphocyte DNA, so rare subsets like regulatory T cells may be missed. A couple of rectal clonotypes were found only in ulcerative colitis patients, all of them. Acute severe colitis showed lower rectal diversity from clonal expansions. Compared with controls, ulcerative colitis showed greater blood-rectum clone sharing.

The repertoire was sequenced with immunoSEQ multiplex PCR; TCRdb's copy has only in-frame clones and lacks some. Among approximately 5,200 clones listed, 80% to 90% were seen once. Sequencing was carried out using blood. This sequence joins TRBV15 and TRBJ1-2; D unclear. The TCR originated in a boy younger than 18 with mild ulcerative colitis. This chain's CDR3 is CATSVLRAGGYTF. In nucleotides, the CDR3 is TGTGCCACCAGTGTTCTGAGGGCTGGGGGCTACACCTTC.